This TCR beta chain was sequenced in a study of persistence of HIV-infected CD4 T cells. Findings and limits, study-wide: Antigen-responding cells were enriched for degenerate expanded CDR3beta sequences.

Sequencing used immunoSEQ version 4 in survey mode. Libraries were prepared by immunoSEQ multiplex PCR; TCRdb keeps only in-frame clonotypes and omits some of them. This table has tens of thousands of clones, over 65% appearing once. Trimming left V 5 bases short and J 6 bases short, with 13 bases between. CDR1 and CDR2 from the germline V gene are MDHEN and SYDVKM. The CDR3 length is 13 residues. The stimulus was an HIV-1 Gag 15-mer peptide pool, 0.9 to 1 ug/peptide/mL. Sorting of responding CD4+ T cells relied on upregulated CD40 ligand together with CD69. Details on this clone: Its specificity is unknown.

This sequence joins TRBV28 and TRBJ1-2, with D perhaps TRBD1 (5 bases). The sample consisted of CD4+ T cells sorted from PBMCs after approximately 19-hour stimulation, taken from a patient who received antiretroviral therapy. The sequence was collected from an adult man with HIV who was CMV-seropositive. CDR3 loop: CASSIGTLHGYTF. DNA for the CDR3: TGTGCCAGCAGTATTGGGACTTTACATGGCTACACCTTC.